This section outlines one T cell receptor (beta chain) sequence together with its context. Its antigen is not known. The data belong to a study of T and B cells in COVID-19 patients. Study as a whole: Peripheral blood came from COVID-19 patients with active infection or after recovery. Comorbidities linked to unfavorable COVID-19 outcome were present in about 90% of the 20 active-infection patients. Critical illness requiring mechanical ventilation or extracorporeal membrane oxygenation affected three fifths of the roughly 20 active-infection patients.

The study's findings and limits: In COVID-19 patients, T cell receptor beta variable and joining gene use was reportedly strongly skewed.

Blood genomic DNA input for TRB amplification was about 250-550 ng. TRB rearrangements were amplified by multiplex PCR with BIOMED2 TRB-A/B primers. Each CDR3 protein is one row after TCRdb ran MiXCR on the multiplex PCR reads. Found here are approximately 10,000 distinct CDR3 sequences, around 30% of them singletons; the top ten hold 25% to 35%. The sample comprised blood. This sequence was found in a human donor who had recovered from COVID-19.

DNA for the CDR3: TGTGCCAGCAGTAGAGCGGGGCCAGGGACCCAGTACTTC. The encoded protein is CASSRAGPGTQYF. This chain links TRBV6-1 with TRBJ2-5, with 7 bases matching TRBD2. Germline CDR1 is MNHNS and CDR2 is SASEGT. Trimming cost V 5 bases and J 7 bases; bases outside gene matches: 7. The CDR3 contains 13 residues.